This passage covers 5 T cell receptor beta chains from one sample sequenced in a study of T cells in localized non-small cell lung cancer. The protocol was immunoSEQ multiplex PCR, while the TCRdb copy is restricted to in-frame clones and leaves out a portion. The sample includes approximately 47,000 clones, 85% to 90% seen only once; the top ten take over 2%. The specimen was PBMCs, collected before any cancer treatment. The receptors originated from a man aged 35 to 69 with stage II lung adenocarcinoma.

The rearrangement joins TRBV5-1 to TRBJ1-2; 8 bases are a match to TRBD1. Germline V gene lookup returns CDR1 SGHRS and CDR2 YFSETQ. This CDR3 contains 14 residues. The V and J ends lost 3 bases and 1 base, in that order; junction bases with no gene match: 2. CDR3 nucleotides: TGCGCCAGCAGCTGGACAGGGAGTAACTATGGCTACACCTTC. Amino acid sequence: CASSWTGSNYGYTF.

Notes on this clone: The junction and the germline gene differ at one end; a read error may be behind it. The V and J genes are TRBV2 and TRBJ2-1, with a weak D call TRBD1 (5 bases). CDR1 SNHLY and CDR2 FYNNEI come from the germline V gene. The CDR3 is made up of 11 amino acids. The CDR3 here is CASSYVGLVVF. In DNA form, the CDR3 reads TGTGCCAGCAGTTACGTGGGGCTAGTGGTCTTC. The full variable domain, its missing parts supplied by reference TRBV2 and TRBJ2-1, is EPEVTQTPSHQVTQMGQEVILRCVPISNHLYFYWYRQILGQKVEFLVSFYNNEISEKSEIFDDQFSVERPDGSNFTLKIRSTKLEDSAMYFCASSYVGLVVFGPGTRLTVL.

CDR3 coding DNA: TGTGCCAGCAGCTTAACTTCGGGAACTAGCGGGGCTGGGGGTACGCAGTATTTT. Translating gives CASSLTSGTSGAGGTQYF. V is TRBV7-3 and J is TRBJ2-3; 10 bases are shared with TRBD2. Germline V gene data show CDR1 as SGHTA and CDR2 as FQGTGA. The CDR3 is made up of 18 amino acids. Trimming at V came to 0 bases and at J to 8 bases, leaving 14 bases not matched to a gene.

This chain joins TRBV20-1 and TRBJ2-5; D call uncertain. The V end was cut by 6 bases, the J end by 5 bases, with 10 bases between. Germline V CDR1 and CDR2: DFQATT, SNEGSKA (reference sequence). There are 11 residues in the CDR3. The CDR3, as DNA: TGCAGTGCCCCCGATGGGGAGACCCAGTACTTC. Its protein product is CSAPDGETQYF.

This chain uses TRBV11-2 with TRBJ2-5; TRBD1 matches at 8 bases. Germline CDR1 is SGHAT and CDR2 is FQNNGV. The length of the CDR3 is 15 residues. The V gene end was trimmed by 1 base and the J gene end by 6 bases; junction bases not matched to a gene: 7. The CDR3 loop is CASSLVPGQGQTQYF. In DNA, the CDR3 is TGTGCCAGCAGCTTAGTTCCCGGACAGGGTCAGACCCAGTACTTC.